The present T cell receptor beta chain was sequenced within a study of blood T cells in healthy people across ages. CDR1 WNHNN and CDR2 SYGVQD come from the germline V gene (reference sequence). V was pared by 0 bases and J by 2 bases, with 4 bases between. CDR3 size: 13 residues. A sample-barcoded 5' primer and a J-beta primer mix were used in a second PCR of roughly 6 to 11 cycles. One entry per CDR3 protein, called by TCRdb with MiXCR from the 5' RACE reads. The repertoire holds about 1.8 million distinct CDR3 sequences, with roughly 52% as singletons. The sample comprised blood. This sequence was found in a woman in her thirties or forties in good health. The rearrangement joins TRBV10-1 to TRBJ2-5, with D unresolved. CDR3 nucleotides: TGCGCCAGCAGTGAGTCGCAGCAAGAGACCCAGTACTTC. Protein sequence: CASSESQQETQYF.